The next 21 T cell receptor beta chains were all read from a single sample in a study of blood T cell repertoires in COVID-19. Some clones are missing from TCRdb's copy, which holds only in-frame ones; the method was immunoSEQ multiplex PCR. The sample comprises some 120,000 clones, 70% to 90% of which are singletons, and about 3.6% rests with the top ten. Sequencing used peripheral blood. These receptors all stem from a woman aged 55-75 years with acute or convalescent COVID-19.

V is TRBV29-1 and J is TRBJ1-2, with TRBD1 matching over 9 bases. The CDR3 consists of 13 residues. CDR1 and CDR2 (germline): SQVTM, ANQGSEA. V trimming: 6 bases; J trimming: 3 bases; junction bases outside the gene matches: 5. CDR3: CSVTGTGHYGYTF. The CDR3 region has the DNA TGCAGCGTCACCGGGACAGGGCACTATGGCTACACCTTC.

The V call is TRBV5-1, the J call TRBJ2-2; D gene ambiguous. Germline V gene lookup returns CDR1 SGHRS and CDR2 YFSETQ. The germline V and J ends were trimmed by 0 bases and 7 bases, with 7 bases remaining between them. The length of the CDR3 is 13 residues. The CDR3 DNA is TGCGCCAGCAGCTTGGAGGCAGGCGGGGAGCTGTTTTTT. This encodes CASSLEAGGELFF.

This chain uses TRBV29-1 with TRBJ1-5; maybe TRBD1 (6 bases). The CDR3 length is 13 residues. Germline V gives CDR1 SQVTM, CDR2 ANQGSEA. The V end was cut by 5 bases, the J end by 6 bases, with 14 bases between. CDR3 region: CSVSGGEGQPQHF. DNA of the CDR3: TGCAGCGTTTCGGGGGGCGAAGGTCAGCCCCAGCATTTT.

The chain employs TRBV28 and TRBJ1-5; D is ambiguous. Germline V gene data show CDR1 as MDHEN and CDR2 as SYDVKM. This CDR3 comprises 14 residues. The V end was cut by 3 bases, the J end by 3 bases, with 9 bases between. CDR3 DNA: TGTGCCAGCAGTTTCGCGGGTCTCAATCAGCCCCAGCATTTT. This gives the protein CASSFAGLNQPQHF.

The V and J genes are TRBV24-1 and TRBJ2-5, with D hard to call. Germline V CDR1 and CDR2: KGHDR, SFDVKD. Trimming stripped 3 bases from V and 7 bases from J, with 11 bases between. CDR3 length equals 13 residues. The CDR3 is CATSDGSLGTQYF. As DNA, the CDR3 is TGTGCCACCAGTGATGGCAGTCTAGGGACCCAGTACTTC.

This chain links TRBV19 with TRBJ2-3, with D possibly TRBD2 on 5 matching bases. Germline CDR1 and CDR2: LNHDA and SQIVND (reference sequence). The V end lost 7 bases, the J end lost 0 bases, and 23 bases lay between the germline ends. The CDR3 loop spans 18 amino acids. This CDR3 reads CASKVSMGGSGSTDTQYF. CDR3 DNA sequence: TGTGCCAGTAAGGTCTCCATGGGCGGGTCCGGGAGCACAGATACGCAGTATTTT.

V and J are TRBV2 and TRBJ1-5; D unclear. Germline V gene data show CDR1 as SNHLY and CDR2 as FYNNEI. Trimming stripped 8 bases from V and 0 bases from J, with 5 bases between. The CDR3 totals 12 residues. The CDR3 nucleotides are TGTGCCAGCTGCTATAGCAATCAGCCCCAGCATTTT. Amino acid sequence: CASCYSNQPQHF.

The V and J genes are TRBV19 and TRBJ1-2, with D tentatively TRBD1 (5 bases). The V gene lost 6 bases and the J gene lost 4 bases, with 9 bases spanning the gap. Germline V gene data show CDR1 as LNHDA and CDR2 as SQIVND (reference sequence). This CDR3 contains 12 residues. Here the CDR3 DNA reads TGTGCCAGTAGGAGGGGAGGCTATGGCTACACCTTC. Its translation: CASRRGGYGYTF.

The rearrangement uses TRBV11-2 and TRBJ1-1; D is undetermined. The V end lost 5 bases, the J end lost 2 bases, and 9 bases lay between the germline ends. CDR1 is SGHAT, CDR2 FQNNGV, per germline. The CDR3 is made up of 13 amino acids. As DNA, the CDR3 is TGTGCCAGCAGCCTCGGGATCAACACTGAAGCTTTCTTT. Its protein is CASSLGINTEAFF.

The V and J genes are TRBV29-1 and TRBJ1-1; TRBD1 aligns across 9 bases. Germline lookup yields CDR1 SQVTM and CDR2 ANQGSEA. This CDR3 is built from 13 residues. The V gene end was trimmed by 5 bases and the J gene end by 1 base; junction bases not matched to a gene: 2. The CDR3 spells CSVLGQGNTEAFF. The DNA for the CDR3 is TGCAGCGTTTTGGGACAGGGGAACACTGAAGCTTTCTTT.

The CDR3 DNA reads TGTGCCACCAGTGTAGGATGGGACAGAAAGCGGGAGCTTCTTACCGGGGAGCTGTTTTTT. Translating it yields CATSVGWDRKRELLTGELFF. The chain joins TRBV24-1 to TRBJ2-2; D perhaps matches TRBD2 (8 bases). Between the trimmed V and J ends, which lost 5 bases and 5 bases, there was a span of 29 bases. The CDR3 length is 20 residues. The germline gives CDR1 KGHDR, CDR2 SFDVKD.

The CDR3 reads CASSSQGAGDNEQFF. CDR3 bases: TGTGCCAGCAGTTCGCAGGGGGCCGGGGACAATGAGCAGTTCTTC. This sequence joins TRBV6-5 and TRBJ2-1; 8 bases are shared with TRBD1. Trimming cost V 4 bases and J 5 bases; bases outside gene matches: 7. This CDR3 has 15 amino acids. Germline V gives CDR1 MNHEY, CDR2 SVGAGI.

This clone was seen a handful of times. The chain recombines TRBV6-5 with TRBJ2-2; TRBD2 agrees at 10 bases. CDR1 and CDR2 from the germline V gene are MNHEY and SVGAGI. Germline trimming cut 10 bases from V and 4 bases from J; bases unmatched to any gene: 6. This CDR3 contains 14 residues. The CDR3 sequence is CATEREGSTGELFF. The DNA for the CDR3 is TGTGCCACCGAGCGGGAGGGCAGCACCGGGGAGCTGTTTTTT.

The genes are TRBV5-1 and TRBJ2-3, with TRBD2 matching 9 bases. Trimming removed 5 bases from V and 0 bases from J; junction bases left unmatched: 4. The CDR3 is made up of 15 amino acids. The germline V gene encodes CDR1 SGHRS and CDR2 YFSETQ. CDR3: CASRLAGVSTDTQYF. For the CDR3, the DNA is TGCGCCAGCAGGTTAGCGGGAGTGAGCACAGATACGCAGTATTTT.

This chain joins TRBV28 and TRBJ1-6; D is possibly TRBD1 (5 bases). Germline loops: CDR1 MDHEN, CDR2 SYDVKM. V was clipped by 1 base and J by 7 bases, with 14 bases between them. This CDR3 has 16 residues. CDR3 in DNA: TGTGCCAGCAGTTTATCCCAGGGCTCTCCGAATTCACCCCTCCACTTT. Protein sequence: CASSLSQGSPNSPLHF.

The chain recombines TRBV5-1 with TRBJ1-2, with a weak D call TRBD1 (6 bases). The germline CDR1 and CDR2 sequences are SGHRS and YFSETQ. The CDR3 length is 13 residues. Between the trimmed V and J ends, which lost 4 bases and 1 base, there was a span of 8 bases. The CDR3 region has the DNA TGCGCCAGCAGCCGGACAGTTAACTATGGCTACACCTTC. It encodes CASSRTVNYGYTF. Full variable domain (outside the CDR3, taken from reference TRBV5-1 and TRBJ1-2): KAGVTQTPRYLIKTRGQQVTLSCSPISGHRSVSWYQQTPGQGLQFLFEYFSETQRNKGNFPGRFSGRQFSNSRSEMNVSTLELGDSALYLCASSRTVNYGYTFGSGTRLTVV.

V is TRBV20-1 and J is TRBJ1-6; D remains ambiguous. In germline, CDR1 is DFQATT, CDR2 SNEGSKA (reference sequence). The CDR3 loop spans 13 amino acids. V dropped 3 bases and J dropped 7 bases, with 10 bases sitting between them. CDR3 region: CSASNTANSPLHF. In nucleotides, the CDR3 is TGCAGTGCTAGTAACACAGCCAATTCACCCCTCCACTTT.

This chain joins TRBV4-2 and TRBJ1-3; D remains ambiguous. Trimming removed 0 bases from V and 4 bases from J, with 22 bases in between. The CDR3 consists of 19 residues. CDR1 is LGHNA and CDR2 is YNFKEQ in the germline V gene. Written as DNA, the CDR3 is TGTGCCAGCAGCCAAGATCTGTTAGCGGCTCTCGCACTGGGAAACACCATATATTTT. Translated, it gives CASSQDLLAALALGNTIYF.

Here the CDR3 DNA reads TGTGCCAGCAGTCCGACAGGGGGCCGCTCTCCACCCCTCCACTTT. Protein: CASSPTGGRSPPLHF. V usage is TRBV27 and J usage is TRBJ1-6; 10 positions match TRBD1. CDR1 and CDR2 (germline): MNHEY, SMNVEV (reference sequence). This CDR3 spans 15 amino acids. The J segment lost 11 bases and the V segment lost 5 bases, leaving 9 bases of the junction unmatched.

The CDR3 is CASSRPREPQETQYF. The CDR3 nucleotides read TGTGCCAGCAGTCGTCCTAGGGAGCCCCAAGAGACCCAGTACTTC. The chain recombines TRBV28 with TRBJ2-5; tentative D call: TRBD2 (5 bases). This CDR3 spans 15 amino acids. Germline V gives CDR1 MDHEN, CDR2 SYDVKM. The germline V and J ends were trimmed by 5 bases and 1 base, with 14 bases remaining between them. Full variable domain (rest looked up from reference TRBV28 and TRBJ2-5): DVKVTQSSRYLVKRTGEKVFLECVQDMDHENMFWYRQDPGLGLRLIYFSYDVKMKEKGDIPEGYSVSREKKERFSLILESASTNQTSMYLCASSRPREPQETQYFGPGTRLLVL.

A note on this clone: The junction and the germline gene differ at one end; a read error may be behind it. The V and J genes are TRBV30 and TRBJ1-3; TRBD1 matches 10 bases. The V gene's germline CDR1 is GTSNPN and CDR2 SVGIG (reference sequence). The CDR3 is 14 amino acids. CDR3: CAGRTGGPGNTIYF. The CDR3 DNA follows: TGTGCCGGGAGGACAGGGGGTCCTGGAAACACCATATATTTT.